A single sample gave rise to the 2 T cell receptor beta chains below, sequenced in a study of T cell changes during pregnancy in multiple sclerosis. Here immunoSEQ multiplex PCR was the method, and the copy in TCRdb shows in-frame clones only, minus some. The sample lists under 100,000 clones; about 95% were seen once. This specimen consisted of peripheral blood, obtained in the second trimester of pregnancy. These receptors originate from a female donor with multiple sclerosis, enrolled in a pregnancy study.

CDR3 sequence (DNA): TGTGCCAGCAGCTCATGGACTAGCCATGAGCAGTTCTTC. As protein: CASSSWTSHEQFF. The chain links TRBV5-6 to TRBJ2-1; TRBD2 matches 8 bases. The germline gives CDR1 SGHDT, CDR2 YYEEEE. The CDR3 covers 13 residues. V dropped 3 bases and J dropped 8; count of bases not matched to a gene: 4. The whole variable domain, filled in from reference TRBV5-6 and TRBJ2-1, reads DAGVTQSPTHLIKTRGQQVTLRCSPKSGHDTVSWYQQALGQGPQFIFQYYEEEERQRGNFPDRFSGHQFPNYSSELNVNALLLGDSALYLCASSSWTSHEQFFGPGTRLTVL.

This clone was detected only once. The rearrangement joins TRBV7-6 to TRBJ1-2; maybe TRBD1 (5 bases). The CDR3 totals 12 residues. Germline lookup yields CDR1 SGHVS and CDR2 FNYEAQ. V lost 6 bases, J lost 8 bases, and 13 bases lay in between. CDR3 DNA sequence: TGTGCCAGCAGAGGGGAAGGTGGCGGCTACACCTTC. Translated, it gives CASRGEGGGYTF.